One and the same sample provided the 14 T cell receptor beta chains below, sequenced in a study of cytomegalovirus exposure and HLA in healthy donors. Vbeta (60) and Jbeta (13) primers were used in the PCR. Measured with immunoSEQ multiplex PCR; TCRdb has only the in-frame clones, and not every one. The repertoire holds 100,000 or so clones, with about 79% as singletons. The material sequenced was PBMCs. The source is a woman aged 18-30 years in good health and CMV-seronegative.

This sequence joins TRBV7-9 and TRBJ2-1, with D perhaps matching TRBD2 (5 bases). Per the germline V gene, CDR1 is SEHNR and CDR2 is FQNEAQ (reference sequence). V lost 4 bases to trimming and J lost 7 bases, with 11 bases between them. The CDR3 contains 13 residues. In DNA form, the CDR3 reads TGTGCCAGCAGCTCCGGACTGACGAATGAGCAGTTCTTC. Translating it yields CASSSGLTNEQFF.

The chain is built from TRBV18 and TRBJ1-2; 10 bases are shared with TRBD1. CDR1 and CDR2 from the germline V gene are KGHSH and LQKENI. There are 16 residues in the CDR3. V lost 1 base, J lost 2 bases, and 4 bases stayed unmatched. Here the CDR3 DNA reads TGTGCCAGCTCACCACTGACAGGGGGCGCGAACTATGGCTACACCTTC. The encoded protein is CASSPLTGGANYGYTF.

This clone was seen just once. The CDR3 is CASSSDRGFTEAFF. CDR3 bases: TGTGCCAGCAGTTCGGACAGGGGTTTCACTGAAGCTTTCTTT. V is TRBV27 and J is TRBJ1-1, with 9 bases matching TRBD1. There are 14 residues in the CDR3. Unmatched junction bases numbered 4, after V lost 4 bases and J lost 4 bases. Per the germline V gene, CDR1 is MNHEY and CDR2 is SMNVEV (reference sequence).

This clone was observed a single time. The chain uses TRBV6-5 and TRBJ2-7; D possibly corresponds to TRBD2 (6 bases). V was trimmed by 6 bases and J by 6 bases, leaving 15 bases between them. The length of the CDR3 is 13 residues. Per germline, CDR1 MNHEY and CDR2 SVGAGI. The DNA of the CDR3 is TGTGCCAGCAGCACCATAACCGGGGGCGAGCAGTACTTC. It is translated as CASSTITGGEQYF.

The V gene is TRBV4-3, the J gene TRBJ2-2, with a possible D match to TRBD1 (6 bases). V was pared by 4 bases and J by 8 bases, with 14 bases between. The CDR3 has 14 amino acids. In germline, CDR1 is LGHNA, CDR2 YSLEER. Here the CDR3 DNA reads TGCGCCAGCAGCCGGTTAACAGGGCAAGGGGAGCTGTTTTTT. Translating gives CASSRLTGQGELFF.

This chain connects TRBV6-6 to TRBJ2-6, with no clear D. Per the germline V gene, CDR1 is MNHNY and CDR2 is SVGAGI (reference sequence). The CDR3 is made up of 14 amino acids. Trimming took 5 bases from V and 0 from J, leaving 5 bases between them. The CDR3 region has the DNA TGTGCCAGCAGTCAGTCCTCTGGGGCCAACGTCCTGACTTTC. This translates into CASSQSSGANVLTF.

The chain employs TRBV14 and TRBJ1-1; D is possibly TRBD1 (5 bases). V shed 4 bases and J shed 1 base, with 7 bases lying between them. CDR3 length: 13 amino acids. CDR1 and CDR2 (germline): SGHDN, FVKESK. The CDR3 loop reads CASSRQGNTEAFF. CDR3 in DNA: TGTGCCAGCAGCCGCCAGGGGAACACTGAAGCTTTCTTT.

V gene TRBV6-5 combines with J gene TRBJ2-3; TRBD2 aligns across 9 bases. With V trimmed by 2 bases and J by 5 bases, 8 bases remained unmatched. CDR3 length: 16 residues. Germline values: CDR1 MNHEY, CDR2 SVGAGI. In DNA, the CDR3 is TGTGCCAGCAGTTACGACTCCCGCGGGGGGGGAGATACGCAGTATTTT. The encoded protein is CASSYDSRGGGDTQYF.

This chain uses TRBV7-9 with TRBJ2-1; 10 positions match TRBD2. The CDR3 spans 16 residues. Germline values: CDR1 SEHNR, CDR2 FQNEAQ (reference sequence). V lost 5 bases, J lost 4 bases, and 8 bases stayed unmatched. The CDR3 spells CASSGSGGLLYNEQFF. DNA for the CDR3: TGTGCCAGCAGCGGTAGCGGGGGGCTCCTTTACAATGAGCAGTTCTTC.

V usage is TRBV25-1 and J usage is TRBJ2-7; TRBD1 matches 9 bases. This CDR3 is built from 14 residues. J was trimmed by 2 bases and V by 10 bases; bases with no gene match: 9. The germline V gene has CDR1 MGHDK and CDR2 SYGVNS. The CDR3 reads CANLRDREAYEQYF. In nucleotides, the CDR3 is TGTGCCAACCTCCGGGACAGGGAAGCCTACGAGCAGTACTTC.

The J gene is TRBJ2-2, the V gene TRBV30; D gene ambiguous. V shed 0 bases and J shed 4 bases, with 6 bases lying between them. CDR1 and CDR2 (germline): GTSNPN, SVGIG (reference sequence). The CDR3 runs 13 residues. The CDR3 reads CAWSVTATGELFF. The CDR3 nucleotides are TGTGCCTGGAGTGTAACAGCCACCGGGGAGCTGTTTTTT.

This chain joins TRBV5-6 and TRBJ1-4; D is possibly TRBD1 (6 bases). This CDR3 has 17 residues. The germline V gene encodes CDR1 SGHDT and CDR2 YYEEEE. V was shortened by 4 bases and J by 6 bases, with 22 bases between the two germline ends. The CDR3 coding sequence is TGTGCCAGCAGCCGCCGGTTGGGGGCCCCCAGGGATGAAAAACTGTTTTTT. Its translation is CASSRRLGAPRDEKLFF.

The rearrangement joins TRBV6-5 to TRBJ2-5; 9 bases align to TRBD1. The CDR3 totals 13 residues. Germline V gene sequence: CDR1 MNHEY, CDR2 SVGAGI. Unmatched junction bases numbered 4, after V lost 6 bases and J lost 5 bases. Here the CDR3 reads CASRDRGSETQYF. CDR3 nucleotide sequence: TGTGCCAGCAGGGACAGGGGAAGTGAGACCCAGTACTTC.

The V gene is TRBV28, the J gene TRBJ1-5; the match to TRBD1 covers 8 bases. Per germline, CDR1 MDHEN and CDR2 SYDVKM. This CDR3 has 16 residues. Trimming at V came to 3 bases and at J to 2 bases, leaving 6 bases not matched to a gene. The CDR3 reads CASSFQVTGGNQPQHF. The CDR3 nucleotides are TGTGCCAGCAGTTTCCAGGTGACAGGGGGCAATCAGCCCCAGCATTTT.